These 3 T cell receptor beta chains were all obtained from the same sample, sequenced in a study of CD8+CD57+ T cells in acquired aplastic anemia. Investigators profiled TCR beta VDJ and CDR3 from genomic DNA template. From the reads, TCRdb called clonotypes with MiXCR, one entry per CDR3 protein. The table has hundreds of thousands of distinct CDR3 sequences, more than 25% seen once. Whoever was chosen for sequencing had shown CD8+CD57+ cell expansion by flow cytometry. Sequenced material: sorted CD4+, CD8+, or CD8+CD57+ T cells (not recorded which) from PBMCs. Source of these receptors: a human donor with aplastic anemia.

The CDR3: CASSLSGHALSYTF. DNA for the CDR3: TGTGCCAGCAGTTTATCGGGACACGCGTTAAGCTACACCTTC. The genes are TRBV27 and TRBJ1-2; tentatively, D is TRBD1 (6 bases). The CDR3 has 14 amino acids. CDR1 and CDR2 (germline): MNHEY, SMNVEV (reference sequence). V was shortened by 0 bases and J by 9 bases, with 14 bases between the two germline ends.

Points on this clonotype: This CDR3 fails to terminate in the conserved phenylalanine or tryptophan, so it likely reflects a read error. The DNA is omitted, as the CDR3 cannot be located on it reliably, and the CDR3 follows TCRdb's listing. The chain carries TRBV29-1 and TRBJ2-1; TRBD2 reflects the table's D call only, with no check against the DNA. A total of 9 residues make up the CDR3, ends included. The V gene's germline CDR1 is SQVTM and CDR2 ANQGSEA. The CDR3: CSVERGGLT.

V usage is TRBV7-8 and J usage is TRBJ2-7, with D possibly being TRBD1 (5 bases). The germline gives CDR1 SGHVS, CDR2 FQNEAQ. Trimming took off 1 base at V and 0 bases at J, with 13 bases between the two ends. The CDR3 sequence is 16 residues long. CDR3 residues: CASSLGASDSSYEQYF. CDR3 sequence (DNA): TGTGCCAGCAGCTTAGGGGCCAGCGACAGCTCCTACGAGCAGTACTTC.